This T cell receptor beta chain was captured by sequencing in a study of blood T cell repertoires in COVID-19. Across the whole study: Sites across the United States, Italy and Spain contributed samples from acute and convalescent COVID-19. Sample material is recorded as cDNA or gDNA derived from T cells, B-cell-depleted T cells, or PBMCs.

CDR3 size: 15 residues. Germline V gene lookup returns CDR1 MNHEY and CDR2 SMNVEV (reference sequence). Trimming cost V 4 bases and J 5 bases, with 17 bases left between them. Per the original data handling: Nucleated cell number was recorded as an estimate derived from reference gene primer amplification. Generated by immunoSEQ multiplex PCR, the TCRdb table keeps only in-frame clones and is missing some. V and J calls and clone size follow that table, whereas D and trimming were derived from the DNA. The data contain some 70,000 clones, approximately 92% of them singletons. This rearrangement joins TRBV27 to TRBJ2-5, with D possibly matching TRBD1 (7 bases). The receptor comes from a man aged 50 to 59 with active COVID-19. The specimen sequenced was peripheral blood. The CDR3 spells CASSSYSGGGETQYF. The CDR3 DNA follows: TGTGCCAGCAGTTCCTACTCAGGGGGAGGCGAGACCCAGTACTTC.